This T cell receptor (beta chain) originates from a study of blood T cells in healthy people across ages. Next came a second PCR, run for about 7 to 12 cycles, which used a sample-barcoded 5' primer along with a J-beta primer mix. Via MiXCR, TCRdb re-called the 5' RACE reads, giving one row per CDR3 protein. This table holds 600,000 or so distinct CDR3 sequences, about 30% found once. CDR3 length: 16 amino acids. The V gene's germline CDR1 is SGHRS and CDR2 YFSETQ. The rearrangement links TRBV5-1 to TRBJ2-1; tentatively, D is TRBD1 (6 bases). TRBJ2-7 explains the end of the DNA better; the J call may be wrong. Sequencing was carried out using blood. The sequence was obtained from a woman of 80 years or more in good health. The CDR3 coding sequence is TGCGCCAGCAGCTTGGTGGGGGCAAGCTCCTACAATGAGCAGTACTTC. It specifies CASSLVGASSYNEQYF.